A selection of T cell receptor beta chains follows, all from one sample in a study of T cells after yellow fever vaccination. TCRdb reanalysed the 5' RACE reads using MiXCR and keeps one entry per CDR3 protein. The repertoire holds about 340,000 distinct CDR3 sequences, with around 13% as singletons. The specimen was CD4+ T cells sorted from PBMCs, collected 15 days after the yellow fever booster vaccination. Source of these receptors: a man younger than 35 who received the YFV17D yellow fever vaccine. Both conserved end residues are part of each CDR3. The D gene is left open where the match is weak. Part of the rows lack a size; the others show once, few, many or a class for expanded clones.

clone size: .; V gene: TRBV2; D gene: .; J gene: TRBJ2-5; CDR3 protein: CASKIQETQYF; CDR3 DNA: TGTGCCAGCAAAATACAAGAGACCCAGTACTTC
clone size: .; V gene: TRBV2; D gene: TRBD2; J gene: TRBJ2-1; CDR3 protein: CASSEALAGSDNEQFF; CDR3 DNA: TGTGCCAGCAGTGAAGCGCTAGCGGGGTCCGACAATGAGCAGTTCTTC
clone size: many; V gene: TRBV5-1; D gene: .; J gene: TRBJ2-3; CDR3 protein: CASSDTFRGGDTQYF; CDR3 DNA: TGCGCCAGCAGCGACACATTCAGGGGTGGTGATACGCAGTATTTT
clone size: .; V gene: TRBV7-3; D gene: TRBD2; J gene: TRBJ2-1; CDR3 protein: CASSLDSGGYNEQFF; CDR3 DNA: TGTGCCAGCAGCTTAGATAGCGGGGGTTACAATGAGCAGTTCTTC
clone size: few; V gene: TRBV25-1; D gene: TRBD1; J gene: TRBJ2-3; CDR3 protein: CASSAGTAYPTDTQYF; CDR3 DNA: TGTGCCAGCAGTGCCGGGACAGCTTATCCCACAGATACGCAGTATTTT
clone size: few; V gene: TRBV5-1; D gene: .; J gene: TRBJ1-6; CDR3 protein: CASSRTGAPLGSPLHF; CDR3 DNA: TGCGCCAGCAGCCGAACGGGTGCCCCCTTGGGTTCACCCCTCCACTTT
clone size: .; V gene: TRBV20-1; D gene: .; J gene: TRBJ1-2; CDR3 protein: CSADHRETDGYTF; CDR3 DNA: TGCAGTGCTGACCACAGGGAGACAGATGGCTACACCTTC
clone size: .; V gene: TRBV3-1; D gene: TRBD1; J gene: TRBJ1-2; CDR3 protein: CASSQQGANGYTF; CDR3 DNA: TGTGCCAGCAGCCAACAGGGGGCGAATGGCTACACCTTC
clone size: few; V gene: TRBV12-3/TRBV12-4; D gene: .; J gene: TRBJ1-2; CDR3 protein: CASSSRDPFYGYTF; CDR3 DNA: TGTGCCAGCAGCTCCCGGGACCCGTTCTATGGCTACACCTTC
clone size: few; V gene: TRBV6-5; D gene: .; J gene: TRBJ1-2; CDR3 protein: CASSYRKDGWDGYTF; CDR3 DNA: TGTGCCAGCAGTTACCGAAAAGACGGGTGGGATGGCTACACCTTC
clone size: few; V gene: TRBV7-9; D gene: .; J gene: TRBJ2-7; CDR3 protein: CASSSTLTGQVSYEQYF; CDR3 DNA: TGTGCCAGCAGCTCGACTCTGACAGGTCAAGTATCCTACGAGCAGTACTTC
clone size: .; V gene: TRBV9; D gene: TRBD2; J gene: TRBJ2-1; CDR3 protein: CASSRIAGGRSPNNEQFF; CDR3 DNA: TGTGCCAGCAGCCGTATTGCGGGGGGGCGGTCCCCTAACAATGAGCAGTTCTTC
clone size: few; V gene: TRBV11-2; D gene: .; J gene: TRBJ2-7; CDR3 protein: CASSTHAEVTYEQYF; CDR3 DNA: TGTGCCAGCAGCACCCATGCGGAAGTTACCTACGAGCAGTACTTC
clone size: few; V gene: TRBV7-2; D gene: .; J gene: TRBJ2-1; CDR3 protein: CASSFGRDNEQFF; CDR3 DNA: TGTGCCAGCAGCTTCGGCAGGGACAATGAGCAGTTCTTC
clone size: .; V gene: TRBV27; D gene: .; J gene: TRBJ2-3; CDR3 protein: CASSFAYSTDTQYF; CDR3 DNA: TGTGCCAGCAGTTTCGCCTATAGCACAGATACGCAGTATTTT
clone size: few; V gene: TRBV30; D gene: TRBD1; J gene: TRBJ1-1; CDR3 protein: CAWGQANTEAFF; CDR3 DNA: TGTGCCTGGGGACAGGCGAACACTGAAGCTTTCTTT
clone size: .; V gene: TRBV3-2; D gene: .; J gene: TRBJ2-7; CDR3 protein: CASSQESRDNPFYEQYF; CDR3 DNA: TGTGCCAGCAGCCAAGAGTCCCGGGACAACCCGTTCTACGAGCAGTACTTC
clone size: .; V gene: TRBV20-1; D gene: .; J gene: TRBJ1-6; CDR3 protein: CSATQEEGGYNSPLHF; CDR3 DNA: TGCAGTGCTACCCAAGAAGAGGGGGGCTATAATTCACCCCTCCACTTT
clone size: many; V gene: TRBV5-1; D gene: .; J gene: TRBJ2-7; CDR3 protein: CASSYGQSYEQYF; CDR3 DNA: TGCGCCAGCAGCTACGGACAATCCTACGAGCAGTACTTC
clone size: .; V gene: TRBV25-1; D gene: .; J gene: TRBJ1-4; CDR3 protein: CASTPARYGATNEKLFF; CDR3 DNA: TGTGCCAGCACCCCAGCGAGGTACGGGGCAACTAATGAAAAACTGTTTTTT